A selection of T cell receptor beta chains follows, all from one sample in a study of cytomegalovirus exposure and HLA in healthy donors. Measured with immunoSEQ multiplex PCR; TCRdb has only the in-frame clones, and not every one. Of about 120,000 clones in the sample, more than 65% were seen once. Source material: PBMCs. These receptors all stem from a man between 18 and 35 years old in good health and CMV-seropositive. Both conserved end residues are part of each CDR3. The order of the fields is J gene, D gene, V gene, clone size, CDR3 length, CDR3 protein, CDR3 DNA. The D gene is left open where the match is weak. Clone size is not always given. Where it is, it says once, few, many or a class for expanded clones.

TRBJ2-7	TRBD1	TRBV18	few	15	CASSHDRGDSYEQYF	TGTGCCAGCTCACACGACAGGGGGGACTCCTACGAGCAGTACTTC
TRBJ1-3	TRBD1	TRBV28	NA	14	CASRKQGSGNTIYF	TGTGCCAGCAGAAAACAGGGGTCTGGAAACACCATATATTTT
TRBJ2-3	TRBD2	TRBV30	NA	16	CAWRTSGGIFVDTQYF	TGTGCCTGGAGGACTAGCGGGGGGATTTTCGTAGATACGCAGTATTTT
TRBJ1-6	NA	TRBV7-2	NA	15	CASSQGPFPNSPLHF	TGTGCCAGCAGTCAGGGCCCCTTTCCTAATTCACCCCTCCACTTT
TRBJ2-7	NA	TRBV28	NA	13	CASINRDQGEQYF	TGTGCCAGCATCAACCGGGACCAGGGGGAGCAGTACTTC
TRBJ2-7	NA	TRBV6-5	once	14	CASSYGQGINEQYF	TGTGCCAGCAGTTACGGGCAGGGGATTAACGAGCAGTACTTC
TRBJ2-7	TRBD1	TRBV6-6	once	14	CASTGTDNSYEQYF	TGTGCCAGTACCGGGACAGACAACTCCTACGAGCAGTACTTC
TRBJ1-5	NA	TRBV5-1	NA	15	CASSLAPGINQPQHF	TGCGCCAGCAGCTTGGCCCCAGGGATCAATCAGCCCCAGCATTTT
TRBJ2-3	TRBD2	TRBV6-4	NA	16	CASSDSTSGGADTQYF	TGTGCCAGCAGTGACTCGACTAGCGGGGGGGCAGATACGCAGTATTTT
TRBJ2-7	TRBD1	TRBV6-6	NA	13	CASSLLRTGETYF	TGTGCCAGCAGCCTGTTACGGACAGGGGAGACCTACTTC
TRBJ2-1	TRBD1	TRBV7-6	NA	17	CASSAGTGLSRWNEQFF	TGTGCCAGCAGCGCGGGGACAGGCCTAAGTCGGTGGAATGAGCAGTTCTTC
TRBJ1-6	TRBD1	TRBV6-8	NA	18	CASSYPRQGLRGCSPLHF	TGTGCCAGCAGTTATCCCCGACAGGGGCTGAGGGGTTGTTCACCCCTCCACTTT
TRBJ1-2	TRBD1	TRBV7-9	NA	15	CASTLTGGDHYGYTF	TGTGCCAGCACCCTCACAGGGGGCGATCACTATGGCTACACCTTC
TRBJ1-2	TRBD1	TRBV18	NA	16	CASSPRDREANYGYTF	TGTGCCAGCTCACCACGGGACAGGGAAGCTAACTATGGCTACACCTTC
TRBJ2-3	NA	TRBV27	NA	14	CASSLRWEADTQYF	TGTGCCAGCAGTTTAAGATGGGAGGCAGATACGCAGTATTTT
TRBJ2-7	NA	TRBV19	NA	14	CASSTGRGSYEQYF	TGTGCCAGTAGTACCGGCAGGGGATCCTACGAGCAGTACTTC
TRBJ1-2	NA	TRBV7-3	NA	14	CASSNAPGLGGYTF	TGTGCCAGCAGTAACGCCCCAGGACTTGGGGGCTACACCTTC
TRBJ1-4	TRBD1	TRBV7-8	NA	15	CASSIGTGGREKLFF	TGTGCCAGCAGCATCGGGACAGGGGGCCGTGAAAAACTGTTTTTT
TRBJ1-6	NA	TRBV5-4	NA	15	CASSPEGGLNSPLHF	TGTGCCAGCAGCCCAGAGGGGGGGCTTAATTCACCCCTCCACTTT
TRBJ1-1	TRBD1	TRBV4-2	few	18	CASSQEGGQGWSNTEAFF	TGTGCCAGCAGCCAAGAGGGGGGACAGGGCTGGAGTAACACTGAAGCTTTCTTT
TRBJ2-1	TRBD1	TRBV5-1	NA	15	CASSLMGQSWDEQFF	TGCGCCAGCAGCTTGATGGGACAGTCGTGGGATGAGCAGTTCTTC
TRBJ2-1	TRBD2	TRBV9	NA	18	CASSVAPGGSGGLSEQFF	TGTGCCAGCAGCGTTGCCCCGGGTGGTAGCGGGGGGCTTAGTGAGCAGTTCTTC
TRBJ1-2	NA	TRBV28	NA	17	CASSSLRGLTPVRGYTF	TGTGCCAGCAGTTCCCTCCGGGGACTGACGCCGGTGAGGGGCTACACCTTC
TRBJ2-5	NA	TRBV5-1	NA	14	CASSLQGGGETQYF	TGCGCCAGCAGCTTACAGGGGGGGGGAGAGACCCAGTACTTC
TRBJ2-1	TRBD1	TRBV11-1	NA	16	CASSFGTAESYNEQFF	TGTGCCAGCAGCTTTGGGACAGCCGAATCCTACAATGAGCAGTTCTTC
TRBJ2-7	NA	TRBV6-6	NA	11	CASRYAYEQYF	TGTGCCAGCAGATATGCCTACGAGCAGTACTTC
TRBJ2-6	TRBD1	TRBV4-1	NA	18	CASEGPGTGLLGANGLTF	TGCGCCAGCGAGGGGCCCGGGACAGGACTTCTGGGGGCCAACGGCCTGACTTTC
TRBJ2-2	TRBD2	TRBV6-1	NA	15	CASSGGTNDAGELFF	TGTGCCAGCAGTGGAGGGACTAACGACGCCGGGGAGCTGTTTTTT
TRBJ1-1	TRBD1	TRBV6-1	once	13	CASSVQGQGEAFF	TGTGCCAGCAGTGTACAGGGGCAGGGTGAAGCTTTCTTT
TRBJ1-5	NA	TRBV5-1	NA	13	CASSLDINQPQHF	TGCGCCAGCAGCTTGGATATCAATCAGCCCCAGCATTTT
TRBJ1-3	NA	TRBV11-2	NA	15	CASTEGDSWGNTIYF	TGTGCCAGCACCGAGGGGGATTCGTGGGGAAACACCATATATTTT
TRBJ1-2	NA	TRBV10-3	NA	11	CAKGEGDGYTF	TGTGCGAAAGGGGAGGGGGATGGCTACACCTTC
TRBJ2-3	TRBD2	TRBV9	NA	16	CASSVGSGRVTDTQYF	TGTGCCAGCAGCGTGGGTAGCGGGAGGGTCACAGATACGCAGTATTTT
TRBJ1-5	TRBD1	TRBV27	once	14	CANPGTDSNQPQHF	TGTGCCAATCCGGGGACAGATAGCAATCAGCCCCAGCATTTT
TRBJ2-7	NA	TRBV6-6	NA	14	CASTRGSPSYEQYF	TGTGCCAGCACCCGGGGGAGTCCCAGCTACGAGCAGTACTTC
TRBJ1-2	TRBD1	TRBV6-5	NA	12	CASQTGADGYTF	TGTGCCAGCCAAACAGGGGCAGATGGCTACACCTTC
TRBJ2-3	NA	TRBV2	NA	14	CASSVLSGVDTQYF	TGTGCCAGCAGTGTCCTTTCGGGGGTAGATACGCAGTATTTT
TRBJ2-7	NA	TRBV13	NA	13	CASRRTARAEQYF	TGTGCCAGCAGGAGGACCGCCAGGGCGGAGCAGTACTTC
TRBJ1-2	NA	TRBV28	NA	13	CASRTTLKGGYTF	TGTGCCAGCAGGACAACATTGAAGGGGGGCTACACCTTC
TRBJ1-1	TRBD1	TRBV28	once	15	CASIKASDRDTEAFF	TGTGCCAGCATAAAAGCCTCGGACAGGGACACTGAAGCTTTCTTT
TRBJ2-1	TRBD1	TRBV30	few	12	CASERGRGEQFF	TGTGCCTCGGAGAGGGGGCGCGGGGAGCAGTTCTTC
TRBJ2-3	TRBD2	TRBV7-3	NA	15	CASSLVAGGADTQYF	TGTGCCAGCAGCTTGGTAGCGGGAGGAGCAGATACGCAGTATTTT
TRBJ1-4	NA	TRBV4-2	NA	13	CASSQDIGEKLFF	TGTGCCAGCAGCCAAGACATCGGGGAAAAACTGTTTTTT
TRBJ2-2	NA	TRBV19	NA	13	CATKGGFTGELFF	TGTGCCACCAAAGGGGGTTTCACCGGGGAGCTGTTTTTT
TRBJ1-1	NA	TRBV5-8	NA	14	CASSLWGKNTEAFF	TGTGCCAGCAGCTTGTGGGGCAAGAACACTGAAGCTTTCTTT
TRBJ1-6	NA	TRBV29-1	NA	13	CSVDVQRDSPLHF	TGCAGCGTTGATGTACAGAGAGATTCACCCCTCCACTTT